Given below is one TCR beta chain in context. Its specificity is unknown. Using immunoSEQ multiplex PCR, the repertoire was profiled, and TCRdb retains in-frame clones only, with some absent. The sample lists 75,000 to 80,000 clones, around 82% seen once, with roughly 0.76% in the top ten. This sample is drawn from a study of OX40 agonist ivuxolimab in advanced cancers. Study results and limitations: Some patients who did not respond also had low normalized T-cell clonal expansion. Partly responding patients at 0.1-3.0 mg/kg showed some of the smallest clonal expansion.

The sequencing used CD4+ or CD8+ T cells sorted from blood, collected in a trial of the OX40 agonist ivuxolimab. This TCR derives from an adult with an advanced solid tumor such as melanoma, head and neck, liver or kidney cancer.

CDR3 amino acids: CATSSSQAGTSGANVLTF. The CDR3 DNA reads TGTGCCACCTCGTCGTCACAGGCAGGGACCTCTGGGGCCAACGTCCTGACTTTC. The chain employs TRBV19 and TRBJ2-6; D may be TRBD1 or TRBD2 (5 bases each). Germline V gene sequence: CDR1 LNHDA, CDR2 SQIVND (reference sequence). The CDR3 sequence is 18 residues long. V lost 10 bases, J lost 0 bases, and 22 bases lay in between.